This T cell receptor beta chain was found in a study of T-cell reconstitution after alpha-beta-depleted transplantation in children. This clonotype has at least ten counts. The antigen remains undetermined. Whole-study results and caveats: The study reportedly traced alpha-beta T cells about two months after transplant to several hundred expanded graft clones.

A library of TCRbeta sequences, prepared with unique molecular identifiers, was generated. TCRdb re-analysed the PCR reads in MiXCR, keeping a single row per CDR3 protein. Of roughly 500,000 distinct CDR3 sequences listed, about 10% are singletons. V lost 6 bases, J lost 2 bases, and 7 bases stayed unmatched. Germline CDR1 and CDR2: DFQATT and SNEGSKA (reference sequence). The CDR3 has 13 amino acids. This receptor was taken from a child aged 2 to 10 with inherited bone marrow failure, due to receive a stem cell transplant. Here the sequenced sample was PBMCs, taken before TCRalphabeta/CD19-depleted stem cell transplant. V and J are TRBV20-1 and TRBJ2-7, with 7 positions matching TRBD1. The CDR3 nucleotides read TGCAGTGCCGGGGACAGTCCTCCCTACGAGCAGTACTTC. It is translated as CSAGDSPPYEQYF.